Presented here are 21 T cell receptor beta chains from one specimen sequenced in a study of T cell changes during pregnancy in multiple sclerosis (dated by TCRdb to between 2017 and 2020). Libraries came from the immunoSEQ multiplex PCR assay. Drawn from immuneACCESS, this table holds only the in-frame rearrangements with V and J called that TCRdb kept. Clones are partly lost; checked studies trace under half to an unresolved V gene and leave the rest unexplained. In all, the sample holds about 40,000 clones, and approximately 92% of those were seen once. Of the sample, roughly 1.2% is held by the ten largest clones. The source was peripheral blood, collected before pregnancy. Source of these receptors: a female donor with multiple sclerosis, enrolled in a pregnancy study.

J is TRBJ1-2 and V is TRBV4-1; a possible D gene is TRBD1 (5 bases). Germline V CDR1 and CDR2: MGHRA, YSYEKL. The CDR3 covers 15 residues. The V end lost 4 bases, the J end lost 5 bases, and 17 bases lay between the germline ends. The chain's CDR3 is CASSPWEGFKYGYTF. CDR3 nucleotides: TGCGCCAGCAGCCCCTGGGAGGGGTTTAAGTATGGCTACACCTTC.

J is TRBJ1-5 and V is TRBV4-1; TRBD1 agrees at 7 bases. Per germline, CDR1 MGHRA and CDR2 YSYEKL. The V and J ends lost 0 bases and 6 bases, in that order; junction bases with no gene match: 5. This CDR3 spans 15 amino acids. The CDR3 sequence is CASSQDRDRGQPQHF. CDR3 DNA sequence: TGCGCCAGCAGCCAAGACAGGGACAGAGGTCAGCCCCAGCATTTT.

The chain combines TRBV4-1 with TRBJ2-7; a weak D match, TRBD2 (5 bases). Per germline, CDR1 MGHRA and CDR2 YSYEKL. The CDR3 spans 15 residues. V gave up 0 bases and J gave up 3 bases, with 12 bases separating them. The CDR3 loop is CASSQERATHYEQYF. The CDR3 nucleotides read TGCGCCAGCAGCCAAGAGAGGGCTACTCACTACGAGCAGTACTTC.

This clone was counted a single time. This chain joins TRBV11-2 and TRBJ2-3, with 8 bases fitting TRBD2. The V gene's germline CDR1 is SGHAT and CDR2 FQNNGV. The CDR3 consists of 16 residues. Trimming at V came to 5 bases and at J to 4 bases, leaving 11 bases not matched to a gene. The CDR3 DNA reads as TGTGCCAGCAGCCTACTCAGCGGGAGCTACTCAGATACGCAGTATTTT. This translates into CASSLLSGSYSDTQYF.

The chain employs TRBV4-1 and TRBJ2-3; weak D call: TRBD1 (6 bases). CDR1 is MGHRA and CDR2 is YSYEKL in the germline V gene. The length of the CDR3 is 15 residues. The V and J ends lost 8 bases and 2 bases respectively, with 17 bases between them. CDR3 bases: TGCGCCAGCGCCCCGGGGCCAGGGGTCACAGATACGCAGTATTTT. Its protein is CASAPGPGVTDTQYF.

The chain couples TRBV7-2 to TRBJ2-1; D may be TRBD1 (6 bases). The ends were cut back, 1 base at V and 6 bases at J, with 10 bases in the middle. The CDR3 totals 14 residues. CDR1 and CDR2 from the germline V gene are SGHTA and FQGNSA. The CDR3 DNA is TGTGCCAGCAGCTTAGGACAGGTAGGCAATGAGCAGTTCTTC. Amino acid sequence: CASSLGQVGNEQFF. The full variable domain, with the rest looked up from reference TRBV7-2 and TRBJ2-1, is GAGVSQSPSNKVTEKGKDVELRCDPISGHTALYWYRQSLGQGLEFLIYFQGNSAPDKSGLPSDRFSAERTGGSVSTLTIQRTQQEDSAVYLCASSLGQVGNEQFFGPGTRLTVL.

V and J are TRBV5-1 and TRBJ1-2; 7 nucleotides align to TRBD1. The CDR3 sequence is 16 residues long. CDR1 and CDR2 from the germline V gene are SGHRS and YFSETQ. The ends lost 0 bases at V and 2 bases at J; junction bases unmatched: 7. Here the CDR3 reads CASSLGQGATNYGYTF. Written as DNA, the CDR3 is TGCGCCAGCAGCTTGGGACAGGGCGCTACCAACTATGGCTACACCTTC.

The CDR3 is CASSQKGLQGRNEQFF. Written as DNA, the CDR3 is TGCGCCAGCAGCCAAAAGGGACTGCAAGGGAGGAATGAGCAGTTCTTC. The chain employs TRBV4-1 and TRBJ2-1; D is perhaps TRBD2 (6 bases). The CDR3 sequence is 16 residues long. Deletions cut 2 bases from V and 7 bases from J, with 18 bases between. Germline V lookup: CDR1 MGHRA, CDR2 YSYEKL.

The chain uses TRBV5-1 and TRBJ2-3; 9 bases are shared with TRBD2. V was pared by 0 bases and J by 5 bases, with 7 bases of the junction left unmatched. Germline values: CDR1 SGHRS, CDR2 YFSETQ. There are 16 residues in the CDR3. The CDR3 spells CASSLVGGRGGDTQYF. In nucleotides, the CDR3 is TGCGCCAGCAGCTTGGTCGGCGGGAGGGGCGGAGATACGCAGTATTTT.

J is TRBJ2-7 and V is TRBV6-5; the D gene is possibly TRBD1 (5 bases). V lost 4 bases, J lost 5 bases, and 15 bases lay in between. Germline assignment: CDR1 MNHEY and CDR2 SVGAGI. The CDR3 consists of 14 residues. CDR3 in DNA: TGTGCCAGCAGTTGGGGCAGGAAATCCCACGAGCAGTACTTC. Translated, it gives CASSWGRKSHEQYF.

V and J are TRBV5-1 and TRBJ2-1, with 10 bases matching TRBD2. The ends lost 0 bases at V and 8 bases at J; junction bases unmatched: 8. The CDR3 covers 16 residues. The germline V gene encodes CDR1 SGHRS and CDR2 YFSETQ. In DNA, the CDR3 is TGCGCCAGCAGCTTGGTATCTAGCGGGAGTAAGGATGAGCAGTTCTTC. This translates into CASSLVSSGSKDEQFF.

CDR3 loop: CAISEEREETQYF. CDR3 coding DNA: TGTGCCATCAGTGAAGAGCGGGAAGAGACCCAGTACTTC. The chain links TRBV10-3 to TRBJ2-5; perhaps TRBD2 as D (6 bases). Trimming shortened V by 3 bases and J by 3 bases, and 8 bases separated the two germline ends. This CDR3 has 13 residues. Germline V CDR1 and CDR2: ENHRY, SYGVKD.

The chain combines TRBV6-1 with TRBJ2-2; 7 bases match TRBD2. Per germline, CDR1 MNHNS and CDR2 SASEGT. V lost 2 bases and J lost 2; bases outside the gene matches: 11. This CDR3 spans 18 amino acids. The CDR3 sequence: CASSEWSLAAINTGELFF. In DNA, the CDR3 is TGTGCCAGCAGTGAATGGAGTCTAGCGGCGATTAACACCGGGGAGCTGTTTTTT.

This rearrangement joins TRBV4-1 to TRBJ2-7, with 10 bases identical to TRBD2. V lost 2 bases, J lost 3 bases, and 4 bases stayed unmatched. Germline assignment: CDR1 MGHRA and CDR2 YSYEKL. This CDR3 contains 15 residues. The CDR3 here is CASSQSLAGDYEQYF. CDR3 nucleotides: TGCGCCAGCAGCCAAAGTCTAGCGGGGGACTACGAGCAGTACTTC.

The CDR3 region is CASGLGQGRQPQHF. Here the CDR3 DNA reads TGTGCTAGTGGTTTGGGACAGGGAAGACAGCCCCAGCATTTT. The chain joins TRBV12-5 to TRBJ1-5, with 7 bases lining up with TRBD1. Germline V lookup: CDR1 LGHNT, CDR2 FRNRAP. This CDR3 contains 14 residues. After removal of 1 base from V and 7 bases from J, the junction contained 4 bases not matched to a gene.

This chain uses TRBV28 with TRBJ2-2; D might be TRBD2 (6 bases). Trimming pared 8 bases from V and 2 bases from J, leaving 12 bases between. Germline V lookup: CDR1 MDHEN, CDR2 SYDVKM. The CDR3 has 14 amino acids. Written as DNA, the CDR3 is TGTGCCAGCGGGGAGGATCCCAACACCGGGGAGCTGTTTTTT. Protein: CASGEDPNTGELFF.

The gene calls are TRBV9 and TRBJ1-3; unclear D gene. The germline V and J ends were trimmed by 2 bases and 4 bases, with 10 bases remaining between them. This CDR3 contains 14 residues. Looked up from germline, CDR1 is SGDLS and CDR2 is YYNGEE. The CDR3 is CASSVETGGNTIYF. CDR3 DNA: TGTGCCAGCAGCGTTGAAACGGGGGGAAACACCATATATTTT.

The chain has TRBV6-1 and TRBJ2-3, with unresolved D. V was shortened by 8 bases and J by 2 bases, with 17 bases between the two germline ends. The CDR3 spans 15 residues. In germline, CDR1 is MNHNS, CDR2 SASEGT. The CDR3 DNA is TGTGCCAGCTCGCGTGGTCCCCAATCCACAGATACGCAGTATTTT. Its translation: CASSRGPQSTDTQYF.

CDR3: CASSGVAGGLETQYF. In DNA, the CDR3 is TGTGCCAGCAGCGGGGTAGCGGGAGGCCTGGAGACCCAGTACTTC. V usage is TRBV9 and J usage is TRBJ2-5; 10 bases agree with TRBD2. The CDR3 length is 15 residues. Trimming removed 3 bases from V and 5 bases from J; junction bases left unmatched: 7. The germline CDR1 and CDR2 sequences are SGDLS and YYNGEE.

This rearrangement joins TRBV5-1 to TRBJ1-4; TRBD1 matches 8 bases. The CDR3 is made up of 14 amino acids. J gave up 7 bases and V 5 bases, and 7 bases lay outside the gene matches. Germline values: CDR1 SGHRS, CDR2 YFSETQ. CDR3 in amino acids: CASRPGQGGEKLFF. As DNA, the CDR3 is TGCGCCAGCAGACCAGGACAGGGAGGTGAAAAACTGTTTTTT.

The chain is built from TRBV6-5 and TRBJ2-5; TRBD1 is a possible D gene (5 bases). CDR3 size: 12 residues. CDR1 is MNHEY and CDR2 is SVGAGI in the germline V gene. Between the trimmed V and J ends, which lost 6 bases and 3 bases, there was a span of 8 bases. CDR3 sequence (DNA): TGTGCCAGCAGAGGGGCGGAAGAGACCCAGTACTTC. It is translated as CASRGAEETQYF.